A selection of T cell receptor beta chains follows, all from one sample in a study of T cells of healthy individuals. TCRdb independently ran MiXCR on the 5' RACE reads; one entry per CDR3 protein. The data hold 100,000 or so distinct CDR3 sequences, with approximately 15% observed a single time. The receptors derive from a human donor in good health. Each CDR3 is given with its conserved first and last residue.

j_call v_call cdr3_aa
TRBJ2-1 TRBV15 CATSNQESNEQFF
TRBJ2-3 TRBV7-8 CASSRTGGGSPTDTQYF
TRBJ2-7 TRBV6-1 CASSEAFRDRSYEQYF
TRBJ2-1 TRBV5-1 CASSGTSVVNEQFF
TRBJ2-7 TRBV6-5 CASSGTGEAYEQYF
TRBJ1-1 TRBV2 CASGTEGSTEAFF
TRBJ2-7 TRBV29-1 CSVEGQWPTYEQYF
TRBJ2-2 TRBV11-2 CASSSSGVNTGELFF
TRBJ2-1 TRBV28 CASTRTGDYNEQFF
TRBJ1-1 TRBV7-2 CASSLDRVKAFF
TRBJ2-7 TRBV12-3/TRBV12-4 CASSHPPGDEQYF
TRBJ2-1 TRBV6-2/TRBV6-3 CASSSGGLYSYNEQFF
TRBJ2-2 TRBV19 CASSMWGGSNTGELFF
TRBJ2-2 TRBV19 CASSILGELFF
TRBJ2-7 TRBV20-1 CSAIRDSSYEQYF
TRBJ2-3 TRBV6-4 CASSEEAGGPTDTQYF